A selection of T cell receptor beta chains follows, all from one sample in a study of cytomegalovirus exposure and HLA in healthy donors. Libraries were prepared by immunoSEQ multiplex PCR; TCRdb keeps only in-frame clonotypes and omits some of them. Of 150,000 or so clones listed, approximately 80% are singletons. The sequenced sample was PBMCs. The receptors shown here come from a woman in her forties in good health and CMV-seronegative. Each CDR3 is given without its conserved first and last residue.

j_call v_call cdr3_aa
TRBJ1-2 TRBV19 ASRKQGAADRLYYGYT
TRBJ1-6 TRBV4-1 ASSPWAGLNPHSPLH
TRBJ1-2 TRBV5-1 ASSPTGGDYGYT
TRBJ2-2 TRBV14 ASSQVGAANTGELF
TRBJ2-3 TRBV5-5 ASSFTLAGSTDTQY
TRBJ2-3 TRBV5-6 ASSYYRVSFTDTQY
TRBJ2-5 TRBV4-1 ASSRQGSVETQY
TRBJ2-3 TRBV27 ASSPGDLTDTQY
TRBJ2-7 TRBV9 ATRLERFYEQY
TRBJ2-7 TRBV6-5 ASSFRGGEQY
TRBJ2-6 TRBV11-3 ASSWAGGPSGANVLT
TRBJ2-7 TRBV28 ASSFERGLLVFYEQY
TRBJ2-3 TRBV9 ASSEQGFQTDTQY
TRBJ1-5 TRBV6-1 ATWTGTGGQPQH
TRBJ2-7 TRBV5-6 ASSFGASPSEQY
TRBJ1-2 TRBV9 ASSVGWELNYGYT
TRBJ2-1 TRBV7-9 ASSLASWSSYNEQF
TRBJ2-4 TRBV7-6 ASSSSSRDSQY
TRBJ2-1 TRBV5-4 ASRGGGKGNEQF
TRBJ2-7 TRBV28 ASSSPLNSGRVYEQY
TRBJ2-7 TRBV7-2 ASSPDVRAGGQY
TRBJ2-3 TRBV4-2 ASSHGLAELTDTQY
TRBJ1-1 TRBV19 ASHNFGVIPEAF
TRBJ2-5 TRBV7-9 ASRQEGETQY
TRBJ2-1 TRBV4-1 ASSPTTGNKVNEQF
TRBJ1-1 TRBV6-5 ASSYSTDRGGTEAF
TRBJ2-1 TRBV7-9 ASSLGLAGDNEQF
TRBJ2-4 TRBV4-3 ASSQDGGRGAKNIQY
TRBJ2-3 TRBV14 ASSQDTGGTDTQY
TRBJ2-1 TRBV5-4 ASSSPPGTSGGDLYNEQF
TRBJ2-1 TRBV4-2 ASSQVDAGTLDEQF
TRBJ2-7 TRBV4-2 ASSYSENYEQY
TRBJ2-1 TRBV6-1 ASSEPGQGPNEQF
TRBJ2-6 TRBV6-1 ASSVRRSSGANVLT
TRBJ2-6 TRBV12-5 ASSPGGSGANVLT
TRBJ2-7 TRBV10-3 AIQDSGRYEQY
TRBJ2-3 TRBV11-3 ASSHQGTDTQY
TRBJ2-2 TRBV19 ASTQRTSGRTGELF
TRBJ2-3 TRBV7-2 ASSLNTGSQY
TRBJ2-7 TRBV14 ASSLVAASYEQY
TRBJ2-1 TRBV28 ASSLGGSLGEQF
TRBJ1-5 TRBV19 ASSIKSEGRQPQH
TRBJ1-4 TRBV5-1 ASSGGITEGTNEKLF
TRBJ2-3 TRBV5-1 ASSLESSGVTDTQY
TRBJ1-2 TRBV5-6 ASSDRDVGYT
TRBJ2-1 TRBV19 ASTDRWETSSYNEQF
TRBJ2-7 TRBV2 ASHRELYEQY
TRBJ1-2 TRBV7-2 ASSPSGTASYYGYT
TRBJ1-5 TRBV6-5 ASSYRRGNQPQH
TRBJ2-7 TRBV28 ASSVQLAGAYEQY
. TRBV28 ASSLLGRVNHEQY
TRBJ2-4 TRBV6-5 GARGIQY
TRBJ1-5 TRBV28 ASRPDRYSNQPQH